A selection of T cell receptor beta chains follows, all from one sample in a study of cytomegalovirus exposure and HLA in healthy donors. Measured with immunoSEQ multiplex PCR; TCRdb has only the in-frame clones, and not every one. This table lists 95,000 to 150,000 clones. The sample comprised PBMCs. The receptors originated from a man between 18 and 29 years old in good health and CMV-seronegative. The conserved cysteine and the conserved F or W are not part of the CDR3 here. The order of the fields is CDR3 length, D gene, V gene, CDR3 protein. A D gene is named only where the DNA matches it firmly.

length: 11; D: -; V: TRBV5-8; CDR3: ASSFSLNTEAF
length: 12; D: -; V: TRBV11-3; CDR3: ASSPDFNTGELF
length: 12; D: -; V: TRBV6-6; CDR3: ASKVRANSYEQY
length: 11; D: -; V: TRBV9; CDR3: ASSATGASPLH
length: 14; D: TRBD1; V: TRBV27; CDR3: ASSPRTGPFGTEAF
length: 12; D: -; V: TRBV19; CDR3: ASSISGGGETQY
length: 13; D: -; V: TRBV4-2; CDR3: ASSQDSPGGLKAF
length: 11; D: -; V: TRBV19; CDR3: ASSIADSGEQY
length: 13; D: -; V: TRBV5-1; CDR3: ASSLNEPYNSPLH
length: 9; D: -; V: TRBV5-1; CDR3: ASSRGNEQF
length: 13; D: -; V: TRBV5-1; CDR3: ASSLDSPSTDTQY
length: 13; D: TRBD1; V: TRBV7-3; CDR3: ASSPGQLANYGYT
length: 14; D: TRBD1; V: TRBV27; CDR3: ASSPTSTGNLGGYT
length: 12; D: TRBD1; V: TRBV6-6; CDR3: ASRRDRGGDTIY
length: 12; D: -; V: TRBV28; CDR3: ASSSGHPVLGYT
length: 12; D: -; V: TRBV5-4; CDR3: ASSLGDQVRFAF
length: 11; D: -; V: TRBV27; CDR3: ASGTDYNQPQH
length: 13; D: -; V: TRBV13; CDR3: ASSLGEQGVGKLF
length: 13; D: -; V: TRBV5-1; CDR3: ASTAGHQGGTEAF
length: 9; D: -; V: TRBV29-1; CDR3: SVAGDSEQF
length: 13; D: -; V: TRBV14; CDR3: ASRMAGVLDTEAF
length: 11; D: TRBD1; V: TRBV10-3; CDR3: AIRTGNNSPLH
length: 13; D: TRBD1; V: TRBV5-4; CDR3: ASSPQGGPYNEQF
length: 12; D: -; V: TRBV29-1; CDR3: SAKGGSMDTEAF
length: 12; D: TRBD1; V: TRBV7-9; CDR3: ASSLWRQGKAQY
length: 11; D: -; V: TRBV2; CDR3: ASEEEGNTEAF
length: 11; D: -; V: TRBV6-5; CDR3: ASKAGAPYEQY
length: 14; D: TRBD1; V: TRBV5-4; CDR3: ASSLGGTVRGYGYT
length: 13; D: -; V: TRBV7-2; CDR3: ASSFGTTFYNEQF
length: 12; D: -; V: TRBV15; CDR3: ATSSGGNYEKLF
length: 11; D: -; V: TRBV15; CDR3: ATSRGPGGTQY
length: 14; D: -; V: TRBV7-9; CDR3: ASTMSVGGLYNEQF
length: 13; D: TRBD1; V: TRBV2; CDR3: ASSGQGTSTDTQY
length: 11; D: -; V: TRBV6-1; CDR3: ASSGDGSYEQY
length: 11; D: TRBD2; V: TRBV7-9; CDR3: ASTASGYNEQF
length: 13; D: -; V: TRBV5-1; CDR3: ASSFTQGRNSPLH
length: 13; D: TRBD1; V: TRBV5-6; CDR3: ASSGGEGASYGYT
length: 12; D: -; V: TRBV9; CDR3: ASSPRTGAGELF
length: 14; D: TRBD2; V: TRBV6-1; CDR3: ASSASGSVPSYEQY